Included here is one TCR beta chain sequence, with context. Only in-frame clones appear in the TCRdb table, and some are missing; sequencing was by immunoSEQ multiplex PCR. The table shows tens of thousands of clones, with less than 85% occurring only once. The sample comes from a study of blood T cell repertoires in COVID-19. The CDR3 has 16 amino acids. V was clipped by 4 bases and J by 0 bases, with 14 bases between them. Germline CDR1 reads SNHLY; CDR2 reads FYNNEI. The clonotype was recovered from a man between 60 and 70 years old with acute or convalescent COVID-19. The specimen was peripheral blood. V is TRBV2 and J is TRBJ2-3, with D unclear. The CDR3 region is CASSASTPKSTDTQYF. In nucleotides, the CDR3 is TGTGCCAGCAGTGCTTCGACACCCAAGAGCACAGATACGCAGTATTTT. Full variable domain (missing parts from reference TRBV2 and TRBJ2-3): EPEVTQTPSHQVTQMGQEVILRCVPISNHLYFYWYRQILGQKVEFLVSFYNNEISEKSEIFDDQFSVERPDGSNFTLKIRSTKLEDSAMYFCASSASTPKSTDTQYFGPGTRLTVL.